This T cell receptor (beta chain) came from a study of T cells after yellow fever vaccination. TCRdb analysed the 5' RACE reads with MiXCR anew, one entry per CDR3 protein. Among 40,000 to 50,000 distinct CDR3 sequences listed, 5% to 8% were seen once. From germline, CDR1 is SGHTA and CDR2 FQGNSA. V shed 6 bases, J shed 5 bases, and the junction held 8 bases outside the gene matches. There are 15 residues in the CDR3. This clonotype has a handful of counts. The V call is TRBV7-2, the J call TRBJ2-7; 12 bases fit TRBD2. The origin of this receptor is a man aged 25-45 years who received the YFV17D yellow fever vaccine. The sample consisted of PBMCs, either bulk or a sorted T-cell subset (CD4+, CD8+, memory, or dextramer-sorted; not recorded which), taken 45 days after the yellow fever booster vaccination. For the CDR3, the DNA is TGTGCCAGCAGTTATACTAGCGGGAGGCTGGACGAGCAGTACTTC. It is translated as CASSYTSGRLDEQYF.